This T cell receptor (beta chain) was recovered during a study of blood T cell repertoires in COVID-19. About the research overall: Samples representing acute and convalescent COVID-19 were sourced from the United States, Italy and Spain. In each case, the material was cDNA or gDNA derived from T cells, B-cell-depleted T cells, or PBMCs.

Assignments of participants to cohorts depended upon their own reported clinical history. V was clipped by 1 base and J by 4 bases, with 12 bases between them. The V gene's germline CDR1 is SGHTA and CDR2 FQGNSA. This CDR3 has 15 amino acids. This clone was seen a single time. Assay: immunoSEQ multiplex PCR; the TCRdb copy retains only in-frame clones and omits some. The sample yields some 240,000 clones, 86% seen once. The sequencing input was PBMCs or T cells enriched from blood (not recorded which). The receptor's source is a woman aged 40 to 49 with acute COVID-19. The rearrangement uses TRBV7-2 and TRBJ2-3; the D gene is possibly TRBD2 (5 bases). CDR3 sequence reads: CASSLGASWPDTQYF. The CDR3 DNA reads TGTGCCAGCAGCTTAGGGGCTAGCTGGCCAGATACGCAGTATTTT.